These 7 T cell receptor beta chains were all obtained from the same sample, sequenced in a study of CD8 T cells in ankylosing spondylitis. From the 5' RACE reads, TCRdb called clonotypes with MiXCR, one entry per CDR3 protein. The sample holds 150,000 to 200,000 distinct CDR3 sequences, roughly 12% seen once. Sequencing used blood, either unsorted or a sorted T cell fraction (not recorded which). The receptors originated from a male donor with ankylosing spondylitis or in good health (not recorded which).

CDR3 sequence reads: CASSYLEVTDTQYF. Here the CDR3 DNA reads TGTGCCAGCAGTTACCTCGAGGTAACAGATACGCAGTATTTT. The chain couples TRBV6-2 or TRBV6-3 to TRBJ2-3; D is undetermined. Looked up from germline, CDR1 is MNHEY and CDR2 is SVGEGT. V was clipped by 2 bases and J by 3 bases, with 9 bases between them. CDR3 size: 14 residues.

This clonotype has only a few counts. V and J are TRBV12-3 or TRBV12-4 and TRBJ2-1, with 8 positions matching TRBD1. V gave up 2 bases and J gave up 7 bases; unmatched junction bases: 7. This CDR3 spans 15 amino acids. Written as DNA, the CDR3 is TGTGCCAGCAGTTTATATGGGACAGGAGTAAATGAGCAGTTCTTC. It specifies CASSLYGTGVNEQFF.

The rearrangement joins TRBV10-1 to TRBJ2-1, with D unclear. The V and J ends lost 3 bases and 7 bases respectively, with 10 bases between them. Germline assignment: CDR1 WNHNN and CDR2 SYGVQD (reference sequence). The CDR3 has 13 amino acids. The CDR3 reads CASSESERNEQFF. The CDR3 nucleotides read TGCGCCAGCAGTGAATCGGAGCGTAATGAGCAGTTCTTC.

The chain is built from TRBV4-1 and TRBJ1-2; D might be TRBD1 (5 bases). V lost 0 bases and J lost 7, with 12 bases in between. Germline assignment: CDR1 MGHRA and CDR2 YSYEKL. The CDR3 is 14 residues long. CDR3 sequence: CASSQDPGDGGYTF. CDR3 DNA: TGCGCCAGCAGCCAAGATCCGGGGGATGGTGGCTACACCTTC.

This chain uses TRBV4-1 with TRBJ2-1, with TRBD2 as a possible D gene (6 bases). Trimming shortened V by 6 bases and J by 0 bases, and 12 bases separated the two germline ends. Germline V gene lookup returns CDR1 MGHRA and CDR2 YSYEKL. The CDR3 length is 15 residues. The CDR3 coding sequence is TGCGCCAGCAGGGAGGGTATCAGCTCCTACAATGAGCAGTTCTTC. Translating gives CASREGISSYNEQFF.

This clonotype appeared many times. Sequence at one end of the junction differs from germline and may be a read error. The chain is built from TRBV6-7 and TRBJ2-5; possible D gene TRBD2, 5 bases. TRBV6-7 is reported as an ORF; its role is uncertain. The CDR3 consists of 11 residues. The CDR3 DNA follows: TGTGCCAGCAGTTTTCGGTCGGTCGGGAACTTC. It encodes CASSFRSVGNF.

The rearrangement links TRBV5-1 to TRBJ1-1; D is possibly TRBD1 (5 bases). From germline, CDR1 is SGHRS and CDR2 YFSETQ. The V and J ends lost 3 bases and 0 bases respectively, with 12 bases between them. This CDR3 has 15 amino acids. The CDR3 nucleotides are TGCGCCAGCAGCTCCCGTGGGGCGGTGAACACTGAAGCTTTCTTT. It translates to CASSSRGAVNTEAFF.